This is a list of T cell receptor beta chains from one sample in a study of blood T cell repertoires in COVID-19. Sequenced by immunoSEQ multiplex PCR; TCRdb stores in-frame clones only, minus some. The repertoire holds 150,000 to 200,000 clones, with approximately 73% as singletons. Material: PBMCs or T cells enriched from blood (not recorded which). The receptors originated from a woman aged 45-60 years with acute COVID-19. The conserved cysteine and the conserved F or W are not part of the CDR3 here. The order of the fields is CDR3 protein, J gene, V gene, CDR3 length.

CDR3aa: ASSHEVDWTDFGTGELF
j_gene: TRBJ2-2
v_gene: TRBV4-3
len: 17

CDR3aa: ASSLAAGTGELF
j_gene: TRBJ2-2
v_gene: TRBV5-1
len: 12

CDR3aa: ASSLRRWEAGSPLH
j_gene: TRBJ1-6
v_gene: TRBV5-6
len: 14

CDR3aa: ATSDTGGVNQPQH
j_gene: TRBJ1-5
v_gene: TRBV24-1
len: 13

CDR3aa: ASRTMTTSGGPRELF
j_gene: TRBJ2-2
v_gene: TRBV28
len: 15

CDR3aa: ASSRGTLETQY
j_gene: TRBJ2-5
v_gene: TRBV27
len: 11

CDR3aa: ASSWGDEQF
j_gene: TRBJ2-1
v_gene: TRBV19
len: 9

CDR3aa: ASSYLGTAGYT
j_gene: TRBJ1-2
v_gene: TRBV6-2/TRBV6-3
len: 11

CDR3aa: SAGGLGGINTEAF
j_gene: TRBJ1-1
v_gene: TRBV29-1
len: 13

CDR3aa: ASSLASDRGGGYT
j_gene: TRBJ1-2
v_gene: TRBV7-8
len: 13

CDR3aa: ASSHRGIGTEAF
j_gene: TRBJ1-1
v_gene: TRBV4-1
len: 12

CDR3aa: ASSDSLRTGAHGYT
j_gene: TRBJ1-2
v_gene: TRBV6-4
len: 14

CDR3aa: ASSVGGELF
j_gene: TRBJ2-2
v_gene: TRBV7-2
len: 9

CDR3aa: ASAPLPGNRGLRPQH
j_gene: TRBJ1-5
v_gene: TRBV28
len: 15

CDR3aa: ASSFGGASYNEQF
j_gene: TRBJ2-1
v_gene: TRBV7-2
len: 13

CDR3aa: ASSQDTTWGDGSPLH
j_gene: TRBJ1-6
v_gene: TRBV4-3
len: 15

CDR3aa: ASSQGRGQSTQY
j_gene: TRBJ2-3
v_gene: TRBV4-1
len: 12

CDR3aa: ASSLGDRGETQY
j_gene: TRBJ2-5
v_gene: TRBV13
len: 12

CDR3aa: ASRSTGLAKNIQY
j_gene: TRBJ2-4
v_gene: TRBV28
len: 13

CDR3aa: ASSDVGQGINNEQF
j_gene: TRBJ2-1
v_gene: TRBV6-1
len: 14

CDR3aa: ASSSMTPGTGTQY
j_gene: TRBJ2-5
v_gene: TRBV5-1
len: 13

CDR3aa: ASSSRTDDQPQH
j_gene: TRBJ1-5
v_gene: TRBV9
len: 12

CDR3aa: ASSPGTANSPLH
j_gene: TRBJ1-6
v_gene: TRBV14
len: 12

CDR3aa: ASSPTRAGYNEQF
j_gene: TRBJ2-1
v_gene: TRBV7-6
len: 13

CDR3aa: ASSHTLGDYEKLF
j_gene: TRBJ1-4
v_gene: TRBV4-1
len: 13

CDR3aa: ASSLDLSRARLNTEAF
j_gene: TRBJ1-1
v_gene: TRBV11-2
len: 16

CDR3aa: ASSSVQTSGNTIY
j_gene: TRBJ1-3
v_gene: TRBV7-8
len: 13

CDR3aa: ASSPGQAGRDTEAF
j_gene: TRBJ1-1
v_gene: TRBV7-9
len: 14

CDR3aa: ASRVGVEETQY
j_gene: TRBJ2-5
v_gene: TRBV28
len: 11

CDR3aa: ASSLAGGYNEQF
j_gene: TRBJ2-1
v_gene: TRBV11-2
len: 12

CDR3aa: ASSLKQGRNTEAF
j_gene: TRBJ1-1
v_gene: TRBV18
len: 13

CDR3aa: ASSSGGARVETQY
j_gene: TRBJ2-5
v_gene: TRBV5-4
len: 13

CDR3aa: ASSLSTGVGTGNTIY
j_gene: TRBJ1-3
v_gene: TRBV2
len: 15

CDR3aa: ASTPFPGQGNEKLF
j_gene: TRBJ1-4
v_gene: TRBV5-1
len: 14

CDR3aa: ASSRGSYASTDTQY
j_gene: TRBJ2-3
v_gene: TRBV5-8
len: 14

CDR3aa: ASSDLGATRETQY
j_gene: TRBJ2-5
v_gene: TRBV5-1
len: 13

CDR3aa: ASRWRARITEKLF
j_gene: TRBJ1-4
v_gene: TRBV28
len: 13

CDR3aa: ASSVTSGASWEKLF
j_gene: TRBJ1-4
v_gene: TRBV9
len: 14

CDR3aa: ASSLVIETQY
j_gene: TRBJ2-5
v_gene: TRBV7-6
len: 10

CDR3aa: AISDSSGAGDTQY
j_gene: TRBJ2-3
v_gene: TRBV10-3
len: 13

CDR3aa: ASGGSSNQPQH
j_gene: TRBJ1-5
v_gene: TRBV12-3/TRBV12-4
len: 11

CDR3aa: ASSGGAKGYT
j_gene: TRBJ1-2
v_gene: TRBV25-1
len: 10

CDR3aa: ASSLGVGGANEKLF
j_gene: TRBJ1-4
v_gene: TRBV7-9
len: 14

CDR3aa: ASRPTGGAVDEQF
j_gene: TRBJ2-1
v_gene: TRBV4-1
len: 13

CDR3aa: ASSIVAGGRNEQF
j_gene: TRBJ2-1
v_gene: TRBV19
len: 13

CDR3aa: ASSLVGTVSGNTIY
j_gene: TRBJ1-3
v_gene: TRBV3-1/TRBV3-2
len: 14

CDR3aa: ASSQPGQGNYGYT
j_gene: TRBJ1-2
v_gene: TRBV27
len: 13

CDR3aa: ASSAGRKTGYSPLH
j_gene: TRBJ1-6
v_gene: TRBV2
len: 14

CDR3aa: ASSFIQGTTEAF
j_gene: TRBJ1-1
v_gene: TRBV27
len: 12

CDR3aa: ASSIDRDAGRNQPQH
j_gene: TRBJ1-5
v_gene: TRBV19
len: 15

CDR3aa: AWSAGQGAAVGYQPQH
j_gene: TRBJ1-5
v_gene: TRBV30
len: 16

CDR3aa: ASSIDLEGYTEAF
j_gene: TRBJ1-1
v_gene: TRBV19
len: 13

CDR3aa: ASSHGQLEAF
j_gene: TRBJ1-1
v_gene: TRBV6-2/TRBV6-3
len: 10

CDR3aa: ASSYSAPNTEAF
j_gene: TRBJ1-1
v_gene: TRBV6-6
len: 12

CDR3aa: ASSIDQGARETQY
j_gene: TRBJ2-5
v_gene: TRBV19
len: 13